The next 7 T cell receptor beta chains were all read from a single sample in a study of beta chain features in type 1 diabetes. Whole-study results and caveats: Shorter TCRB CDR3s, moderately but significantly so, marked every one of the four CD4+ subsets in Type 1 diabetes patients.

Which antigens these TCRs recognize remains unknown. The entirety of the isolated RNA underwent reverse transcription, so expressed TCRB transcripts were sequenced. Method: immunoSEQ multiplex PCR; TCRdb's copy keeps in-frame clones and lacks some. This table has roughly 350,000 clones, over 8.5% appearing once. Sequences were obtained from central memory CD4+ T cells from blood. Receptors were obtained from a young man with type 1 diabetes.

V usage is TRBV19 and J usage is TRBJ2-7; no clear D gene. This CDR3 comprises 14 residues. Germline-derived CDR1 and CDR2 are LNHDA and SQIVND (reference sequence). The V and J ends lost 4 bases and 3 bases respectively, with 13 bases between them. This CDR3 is CASSNDAWGYEQYF. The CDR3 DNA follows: TGTGCCAGTAGTAATGACGCTTGGGGCTACGAGCAGTACTTC.

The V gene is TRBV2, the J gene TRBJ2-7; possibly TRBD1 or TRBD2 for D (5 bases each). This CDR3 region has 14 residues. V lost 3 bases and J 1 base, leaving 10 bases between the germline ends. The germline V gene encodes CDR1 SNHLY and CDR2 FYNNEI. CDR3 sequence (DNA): TGTGCCAGCAGTGACTTGGGGGAATCCTACGAGCAGTACTTC. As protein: CASSDLGESYEQYF.

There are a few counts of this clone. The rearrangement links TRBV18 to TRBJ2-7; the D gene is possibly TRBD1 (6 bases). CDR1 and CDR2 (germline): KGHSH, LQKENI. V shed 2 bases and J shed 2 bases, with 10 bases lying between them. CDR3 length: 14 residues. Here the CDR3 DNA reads TGTGCCAGCTCACCAGCCGGACAGACCTACGAGCAGTACTTC. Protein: CASSPAGQTYEQYF. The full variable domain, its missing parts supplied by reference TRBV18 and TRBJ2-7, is NAGVMQNPRHLVRRRGQEARLRCSPMKGHSHVYWYRQLPEEGLKFMVYLQKENIIDESGMPKERFSAEFPKEGPSILRIQQVVRGDSAAYFCASSPAGQTYEQYFGPGTRLTVT.

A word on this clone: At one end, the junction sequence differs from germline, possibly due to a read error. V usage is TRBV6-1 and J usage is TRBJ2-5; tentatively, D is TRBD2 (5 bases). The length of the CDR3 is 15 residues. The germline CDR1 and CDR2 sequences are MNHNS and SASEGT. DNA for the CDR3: TGTGCCATCAGTGAGGGAGTCAGCATACAAGAGACCCAGTACTTC. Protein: CAISEGVSIQETQYF.

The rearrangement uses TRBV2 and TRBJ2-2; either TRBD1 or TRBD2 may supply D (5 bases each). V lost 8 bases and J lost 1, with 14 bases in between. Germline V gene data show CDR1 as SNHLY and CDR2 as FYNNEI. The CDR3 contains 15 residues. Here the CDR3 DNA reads TGTGCCAGCGTGGGTCCAGGGAGGAACACCGGGGAGCTGTTTTTT. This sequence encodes CASVGPGRNTGELFF. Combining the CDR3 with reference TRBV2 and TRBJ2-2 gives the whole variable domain EPEVTQTPSHQVTQMGQEVILRCVPISNHLYFYWYRQILGQKVEFLVSFYNNEISEKSEIFDDQFSVERPDGSNFTLKIRSTKLEDSAMYFCASVGPGRNTGELFFGEGSRLTVL.

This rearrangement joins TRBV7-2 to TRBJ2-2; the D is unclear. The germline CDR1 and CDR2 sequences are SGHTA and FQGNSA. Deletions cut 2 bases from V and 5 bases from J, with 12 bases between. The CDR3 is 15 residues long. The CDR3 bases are TGTGCCAGCAGCTTACTAAACACGGGTACCGGGGAGCTGTTTTTT. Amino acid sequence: CASSLLNTGTGELFF.

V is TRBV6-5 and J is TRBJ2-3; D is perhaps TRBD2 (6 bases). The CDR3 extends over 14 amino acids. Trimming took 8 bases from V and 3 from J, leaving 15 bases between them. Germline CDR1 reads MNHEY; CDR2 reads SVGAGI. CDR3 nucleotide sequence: TGTGCCAGCTGGACGGGAGTGGAAACAGATACGCAGTATTTT. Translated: CASWTGVETDTQYF.